Listed below are T cell receptor beta chains from one sample, sequenced in a study of T cell responses to AZD1222 COVID-19 vaccine. Clones were sequenced by immunoSEQ multiplex PCR, and TCRdb holds only the in-frame ones, with some missing. The data show almost 80,000 clones, with roughly 90% seen just once and roughly 23% held by the top ten. The specimen comprised peripheral blood, sampled on day 0 of AZD1222 vaccination. Receptors were obtained from an adult in good health. The CDR3 runs from the conserved cysteine through the conserved F or W.

v_call,j_call,cdr3_aa
TRBV12-3/TRBV12-4,TRBJ1-1,CASRYSNTEAFF
TRBV5-4,TRBJ2-3,CASREPGDTQYF
TRBV5-1,TRBJ2-2,CASSLGRPTGELFF
TRBV7-9,TRBJ2-4,CASARSGENIQYF
TRBV6-2/TRBV6-3,TRBJ2-7,CASSYPSGTYEQYF
TRBV3-1/TRBV3-2,TRBJ2-7,CASSQEGTASYEQYF
TRBV5-1,TRBJ2-3,CASSRQEDTQYF
TRBV6-5,TRBJ1-1,CASSLNRVEDTEAFF
TRBV30,TRBJ2-7,CAVALGISPEQYF
TRBV3-1/TRBV3-2,TRBJ1-1,CASSQRQGWNTEAFF
TRBV5-5,TRBJ2-1,CASSLIAGSYNEQFF
TRBV28,TRBJ2-1,CASKTSGDNNEQFF
TRBV7-3,TRBJ1-3,CASSSGTGFGNTIYF
TRBV5-1,TRBJ2-1,CASRRESYEQFF
TRBV2,TRBJ1-5,CASSTYSNQPQHF
TRBV20-1,TRBJ2-2,CSASSGMGGGELFF
TRBV10-3,TRBJ2-2,CAISSKPGDTGELFF